The 25 T cell receptor beta chains below were found in one sample sequenced in a study of shared clonotypes between healthy human individuals. This table comes from immunoSEQ multiplex PCR, and its TCRdb copy is limited to in-frame clones, with some not included. The table lists fewer than 1.6 million clones, 98% of them singletons, with roughly 0.35% in the top ten. Sequencing was done on a sample of naive CD4+ T cells sorted from blood. Subset in this sample: CD45RA+ positively selected. The receptors stem from a man aged 30 to 45 in good health.

This rearrangement joins TRBV7-2 to TRBJ2-3, with D unresolved. This CDR3 has 13 residues. Trimming shortened V by 1 base and J by 4 bases, and 6 bases separated the two germline ends. The germline CDR1 and CDR2 sequences are SGHTA and FQGNSA. CDR3 DNA sequence: TGTGCCAGCAGCTTAGAAGGTCCAGATACGCAGTATTTT. Its translation is CASSLEGPDTQYF.

This clone was recorded once. The rearrangement joins TRBV19 to TRBJ1-5, with TRBD1 matching over 8 bases. Germline V gene data show CDR1 as LNHDA and CDR2 as SQIVND (reference sequence). CDR3 length: 16 amino acids. Trimming removed 3 bases from V and 0 bases from J; junction bases left unmatched: 4. CDR3 nucleotides: TGTGCCAGTAGTATCGGGACAGGCAATAGCAATCAGCCCCAGCATTTT. This encodes CASSIGTGNSNQPQHF.

Note on this clone: This sample also contains other DNA sequences that code for the same CDR3. The J gene is TRBJ1-1, the V gene TRBV18; D unresolved. CDR1 and CDR2 from the germline V gene are KGHSH and LQKENI. The CDR3 totals 13 residues. V shed 2 bases and J shed 1 base, with 5 bases lying between them. CDR3 DNA sequence: TGTGCCAGCTCACCAGGAGGGAACACTGAAGCTTTCTTT. This gives the protein CASSPGGNTEAFF.

This sequence joins TRBV18 and TRBJ2-3, with 11 bases aligning to TRBD2. The ends lost 3 bases at V and 0 bases at J; junction bases unmatched: 5. Germline CDR1 KGHSH, CDR2 LQKENI. The CDR3 is made up of 17 amino acids. The CDR3: CASSPLAGGPSTDTQYF. CDR3 sequence (DNA): TGTGCCAGCTCACCCCTAGCGGGAGGCCCTAGCACAGATACGCAGTATTTT.

The chain has TRBV7-9 and TRBJ1-5; TRBD1 might be the D (5 bases). The CDR3 runs 15 residues. Germline CDR1 reads SEHNR; CDR2 reads FQNEAQ (reference sequence). Trimming stripped 3 bases from V and 4 bases from J, with 13 bases between. As DNA, the CDR3 is TGTGCCAGCAGCTTGGGGGAGGGTGTGAATCAGCCCCAGCATTTT. Protein product: CASSLGEGVNQPQHF. The full variable domain, its missing parts supplied by reference TRBV7-9 and TRBJ1-5, is DTGVSQNPRHKITKRGQNVTFRCDPISEHNRLYWYRQTLGQGPEFLTYFQNEAQLEKSRLLSDRFSAERPKGSFSTLEIQRTEQGDSAMYLCASSLGEGVNQPQHFGDGTRLSIL.

As to this clone: Other nucleotide sequences from this sample produce the same CDR3. V and J are TRBV28 and TRBJ2-7; D possibly uses TRBD1 or TRBD2 (5 bases each). The CDR3 has 13 residues. Per germline, CDR1 MDHEN and CDR2 SYDVKM. V was clipped by 8 bases and J by 1 base, with 12 bases between them. The CDR3: CASSQGPSYEQYF. CDR3 coding DNA: TGTGCCAGCTCCCAGGGACCTTCCTACGAGCAGTACTTC.

The CDR3 here is CSVEPGLVRETQYF. CDR3 bases: TGCAGCGTGGAACCGGGACTAGTAAGAGAGACCCAGTACTTC. J is TRBJ2-5 and V is TRBV29-1, with TRBD2 matching 8 bases. There are 14 residues in the CDR3. V lost 6 bases to trimming and J lost 4 bases; unmatched junction nucleotides: 10. Germline CDR1 reads SQVTM; CDR2 reads ANQGSEA.

Concerning this clone: Within the sample, other DNA sequences also encode this same CDR3. CDR3 region: CASSSLGGRYYEQYF. The CDR3 region has the DNA TGTGCCAGCAGTTCCCTCGGTGGGAGATACTACGAGCAGTACTTC. V gene TRBV27 combines with J gene TRBJ2-7, with D tentatively TRBD2 (5 bases). Germline V gives CDR1 MNHEY, CDR2 SMNVEV (reference sequence). The CDR3 is made up of 15 amino acids. With 4 bases removed from V and 3 bases from J, the gap between germline ends came to 16 bases.

This clone was seen only once. The V and J genes are TRBV30 and TRBJ1-1; tentatively, D is TRBD1 (6 bases). CDR1 and CDR2 from the germline V gene are GTSNPN and SVGIG (reference sequence). The CDR3 length is 13 residues. Trimming shortened V by 8 bases and J by 2 bases, and 15 bases separated the two germline ends. The CDR3 region has the DNA TGTGCCCGAAGAAGGACAGTTAACACTGAAGCTTTCTTT. It specifies CARRRTVNTEAFF.

The chain is built from TRBV5-4 and TRBJ2-3; D gene ambiguous. There are 15 residues in the CDR3. The germline V gene has CDR1 SGHNT and CDR2 YYREEE (reference sequence). The V end lost 1 base, the J end lost 2 bases, and 11 bases lay between the germline ends. CDR3 sequence reads: CASSLKGIATDTQYF. CDR3 DNA: TGTGCCAGCAGCTTGAAAGGGATTGCCACAGATACGCAGTATTTT.

The rearrangement uses TRBV5-4 and TRBJ2-1; D is perhaps TRBD1 or TRBD2 (5 bases each). This CDR3 spans 13 amino acids. Germline CDR1 is SGHNT and CDR2 is YYREEE (reference sequence). V lost 4 bases and J lost 13, with 18 bases in between. As DNA, the CDR3 is TGTGCCAGCAGCCGACCCGGGGATGGGGCCCAGTTCTTC. This codes for CASSRPGDGAQFF.

The V and J genes are TRBV28 and TRBJ1-4; tentative D call: TRBD1 (5 bases). The CDR3 totals 14 residues. Trimming pared 6 bases from V and 8 bases from J, leaving 16 bases between. Germline loops: CDR1 MDHEN, CDR2 SYDVKM. The CDR3: CASRGQQAGEKLFF. The CDR3 DNA is TGTGCCAGCAGAGGCCAACAGGCGGGGGAAAAACTGTTTTTT.

The chain combines TRBV6-5 with TRBJ2-3; possible D gene TRBD1, 5 bases. The CDR3 has 13 amino acids. Trimming stripped 9 bases from V and 3 bases from J, with 13 bases between. Germline V gene lookup returns CDR1 MNHEY and CDR2 SVGAGI. The CDR3 loop reads CASNPPGTDTQYF. In nucleotides, the CDR3 is TGTGCCAGTAATCCCCCAGGGACAGATACGCAGTATTTT.

V and J are TRBV18 and TRBJ1-1; D is unresolved. Germline V gene lookup returns CDR1 KGHSH and CDR2 LQKENI. V lost 3 bases, J lost 7 bases, and 9 bases lay in between. The CDR3 contains 12 residues. CDR3: CASSPFGVEAFF. DNA for the CDR3: TGTGCCAGCTCACCTTTCGGGGTTGAAGCTTTCTTT.

The chain joins TRBV11-2 to TRBJ1-2; D unresolved. V gave up 2 bases and J gave up 4 bases, with 11 bases separating them. The germline V gene encodes CDR1 SGHAT and CDR2 FQNNGV. The CDR3 loop spans 14 amino acids. Here the CDR3 DNA reads TGTGCCAGCAGCTTATCGGAGACAACCTATGGCTACACCTTC. This sequence encodes CASSLSETTYGYTF. Combining the CDR3 with reference TRBV11-2 and TRBJ1-2 gives the whole variable domain EAGVAQSPRYKIIEKRQSVAFWCNPISGHATLYWYQQILGQGPKLLIQFQNNGVVDDSQLPKDRFSAERLKGVDSTLKIQPAKLEDSAVYLCASSLSETTYGYTFGSGTRLTVV.

The V and J genes are TRBV2 and TRBJ1-4, with D perhaps TRBD1 (6 bases). The germline CDR1 and CDR2 sequences are SNHLY and FYNNEI. V was cut by 10 bases and J by 2 bases, with 14 bases left in between. The CDR3 totals 14 residues. The CDR3 sequence is CATRRGGTNEKLFF. CDR3 in DNA: TGTGCCACCCGGAGAGGGGGGACTAATGAAAAACTGTTTTTT.

CDR3 amino acids: CASSPKTPSSGNTIYF. CDR3 nucleotide sequence: TGTGCCAGCAGTCCAAAGACTCCCAGCTCTGGAAACACCATATATTTT. This chain uses TRBV6-6 with TRBJ1-3, with D hard to call. CDR1 is MNHNY and CDR2 is SVGAGI in the germline V gene (reference sequence). V lost 5 bases, J lost 0 bases, and 14 bases lay in between. CDR3 length: 16 residues.

This clone came up once. J is TRBJ1-2 and V is TRBV5-5; D might be TRBD1 (6 bases). Germline values: CDR1 SGHKS, CDR2 YYEKEE (reference sequence). Trimming shortened V by 3 bases and J by 1 base, and 19 bases separated the two germline ends. The CDR3 covers 17 residues. CDR3 sequence (DNA): TGTGCCAGCAGCTCAACAACCAGGGGAGAACGTAACTATGGCTACACCTTC. It is translated as CASSSTTRGERNYGYTF.

The sample holds one count of this clone. The V and J genes are TRBV5-1 and TRBJ2-5; 7 bases line up with TRBD1. There are 15 residues in the CDR3. Germline lookup yields CDR1 SGHRS and CDR2 YFSETQ. Losses at the gene ends were 4 bases for V and 5 bases for J; bases not matched to a gene: 11. DNA of the CDR3: TGCGCCAGCAGCCCCCCCGACAGGGCTAGGGAGACCCAGTACTTC. Translation: CASSPPDRARETQYF.

V usage is TRBV2 and J usage is TRBJ2-7; D gene ambiguous. There are 13 residues in the CDR3. Germline V gene sequence: CDR1 SNHLY, CDR2 FYNNEI. V was trimmed by 3 bases and J by 11 bases, leaving 17 bases between them. CDR3 coding DNA: TGTGCCAGCAGTGATGGGCCCGCTACGAGCAAGTACTTC. This codes for CASSDGPATSKYF.

The chain recombines TRBV2 with TRBJ1-1, with TRBD1 as a possible D gene (5 bases). Looked up from germline, CDR1 is SNHLY and CDR2 is FYNNEI. The CDR3 spans 15 residues. V was clipped by 6 bases and J by 1 base, with 15 bases between them. The CDR3 region is CASSPSGLRNTEAFF. The CDR3 DNA reads as TGTGCCAGCAGCCCATCGGGACTCAGGAACACTGAAGCTTTCTTT.

V gene TRBV27 combines with J gene TRBJ1-2; 7 positions agree with TRBD1. This CDR3 region has 15 residues. The trim removed 3 bases at V and 4 bases at J, leaving 8 bases unmatched. Germline CDR1 and CDR2: MNHEY and SMNVEV (reference sequence). CDR3 loop: CASSLARGLGYGYTF. DNA of the CDR3: TGTGCCAGCAGTTTGGCTAGGGGGCTGGGCTATGGCTACACCTTC.

The rearrangement links TRBV27 to TRBJ2-1; 11 positions agree with TRBD2. J was trimmed by 5 bases and V by 5 bases; bases with no gene match: 5. Germline loops: CDR1 MNHEY, CDR2 SMNVEV (reference sequence). The CDR3 extends over 15 amino acids. The CDR3 sequence: CASSHGTSGNNEQFF. The DNA of the CDR3 is TGTGCCAGCAGTCACGGGACTAGCGGAAACAATGAGCAGTTCTTC.

CDR3 sequence reads: CASSLARVPRGEQYF. CDR3 coding DNA: TGTGCCAGCAGCTTAGCGCGGGTCCCCCGGGGCGAGCAGTACTTC. V gene TRBV7-8 combines with J gene TRBJ2-7; perhaps TRBD2 as D (5 bases). This CDR3 is 15 amino acids long. V lost 0 bases and J lost 6, with 15 bases in between. Germline CDR1 reads SGHVS; CDR2 reads FQNEAQ.

This clone occurred once. The rearrangement links TRBV7-8 to TRBJ2-7; a possible D gene is TRBD1 (5 bases). Per the germline V gene, CDR1 is SGHVS and CDR2 is FQNEAQ. CDR3 length equals 14 residues. With 2 bases removed from V and 4 bases from J, the gap between germline ends came to 12 bases. The CDR3 loop reads CASSLRDRRYEQYF. The CDR3, as DNA: TGTGCCAGCAGCTTAAGAGACAGAAGATACGAGCAGTACTTC.